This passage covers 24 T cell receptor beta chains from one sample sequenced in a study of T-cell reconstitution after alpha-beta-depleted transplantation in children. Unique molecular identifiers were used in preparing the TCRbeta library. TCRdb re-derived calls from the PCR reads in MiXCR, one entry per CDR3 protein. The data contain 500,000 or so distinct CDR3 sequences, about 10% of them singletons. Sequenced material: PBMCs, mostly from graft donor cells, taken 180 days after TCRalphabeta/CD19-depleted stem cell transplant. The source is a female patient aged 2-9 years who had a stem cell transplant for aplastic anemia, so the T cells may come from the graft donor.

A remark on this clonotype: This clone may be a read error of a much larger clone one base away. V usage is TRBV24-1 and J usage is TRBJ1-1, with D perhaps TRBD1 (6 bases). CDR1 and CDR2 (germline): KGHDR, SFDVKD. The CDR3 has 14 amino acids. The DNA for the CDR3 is TGTGCCACCAGTGACTTAGACAGGAACACTGAATCTTTCTTT. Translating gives CATSDLDRNTESFF.

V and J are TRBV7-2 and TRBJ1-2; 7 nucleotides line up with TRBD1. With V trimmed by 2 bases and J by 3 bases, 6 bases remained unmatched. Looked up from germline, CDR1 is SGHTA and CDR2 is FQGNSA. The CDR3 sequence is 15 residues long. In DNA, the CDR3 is TGTGCCAGCAGCTTAAGAACAGGGGTCGACTATGGCTACACCTTC. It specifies CASSLRTGVDYGYTF.

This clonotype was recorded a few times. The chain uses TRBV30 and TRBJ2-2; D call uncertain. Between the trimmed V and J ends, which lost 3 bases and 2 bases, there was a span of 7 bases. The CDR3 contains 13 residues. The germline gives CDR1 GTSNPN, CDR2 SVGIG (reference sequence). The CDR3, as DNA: TGTGCCTGGAGGCCCAGTAACACCGGGGAGCTGTTTTTT. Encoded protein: CAWRPSNTGELFF.

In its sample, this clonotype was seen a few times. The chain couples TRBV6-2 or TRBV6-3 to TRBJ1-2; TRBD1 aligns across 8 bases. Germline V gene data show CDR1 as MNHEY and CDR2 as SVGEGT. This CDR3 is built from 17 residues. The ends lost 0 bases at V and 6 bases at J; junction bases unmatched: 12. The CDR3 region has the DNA TGTGCCAGCAGTTACTCAACTAACCGGAGACAGGGGAATGGCTACACCTTC. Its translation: CASSYSTNRRQGNGYTF.

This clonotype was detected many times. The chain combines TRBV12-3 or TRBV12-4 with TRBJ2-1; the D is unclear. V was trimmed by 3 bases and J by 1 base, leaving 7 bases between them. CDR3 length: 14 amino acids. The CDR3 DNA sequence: TGTGCCAGCAGTTTTATGCAATCCTACAATGAGCAGTTCTTC. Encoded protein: CASSFMQSYNEQFF.

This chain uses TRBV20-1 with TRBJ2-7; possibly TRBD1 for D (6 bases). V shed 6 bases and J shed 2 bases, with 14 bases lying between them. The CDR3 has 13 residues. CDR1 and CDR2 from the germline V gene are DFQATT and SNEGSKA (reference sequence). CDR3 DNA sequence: TGCAGTGCGTCCCAGGACAGCCCCTACGAGCAGTACTTC. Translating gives CSASQDSPYEQYF.

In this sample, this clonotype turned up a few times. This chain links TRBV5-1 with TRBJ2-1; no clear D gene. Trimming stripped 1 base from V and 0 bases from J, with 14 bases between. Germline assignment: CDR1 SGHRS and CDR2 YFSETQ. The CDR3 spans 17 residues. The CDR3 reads CASSLRPMESSYNEQFF. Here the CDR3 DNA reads TGCGCCAGCAGCTTGAGGCCCATGGAGAGCTCCTACAATGAGCAGTTCTTC.

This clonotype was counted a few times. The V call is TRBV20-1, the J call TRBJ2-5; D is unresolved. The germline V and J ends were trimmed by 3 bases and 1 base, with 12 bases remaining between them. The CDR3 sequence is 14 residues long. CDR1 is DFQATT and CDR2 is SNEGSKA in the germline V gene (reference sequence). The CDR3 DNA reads TGCAGTGCTAGTGCCCTCCCGGCCCAAGAGACCCAGTACTTC. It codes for CSASALPAQETQYF.

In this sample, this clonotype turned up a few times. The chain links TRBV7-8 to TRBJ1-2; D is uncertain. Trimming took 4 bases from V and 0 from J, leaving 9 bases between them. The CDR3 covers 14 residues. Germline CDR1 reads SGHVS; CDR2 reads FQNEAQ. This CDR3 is CASSSSRTNYGYTF. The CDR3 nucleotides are TGTGCCAGCAGCTCTTCCCGGACTAACTATGGCTACACCTTC.

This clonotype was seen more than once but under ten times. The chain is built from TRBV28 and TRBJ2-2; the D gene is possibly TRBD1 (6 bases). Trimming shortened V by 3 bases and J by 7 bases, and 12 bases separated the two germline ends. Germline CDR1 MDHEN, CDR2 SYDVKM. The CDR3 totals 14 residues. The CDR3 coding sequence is TGTGCCAGCAGTTTGATACAGGGCTTCGGGGAGCTGTTTTTT. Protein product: CASSLIQGFGELFF.

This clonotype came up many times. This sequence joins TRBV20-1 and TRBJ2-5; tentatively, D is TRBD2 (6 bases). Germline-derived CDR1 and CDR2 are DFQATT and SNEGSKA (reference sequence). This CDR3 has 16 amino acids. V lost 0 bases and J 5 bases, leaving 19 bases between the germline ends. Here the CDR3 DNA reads TGCAGTGCTAGAGATCGGAGGGCAGGCTGGAAGGAGACCCAGTACTTC. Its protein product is CSARDRRAGWKETQYF.

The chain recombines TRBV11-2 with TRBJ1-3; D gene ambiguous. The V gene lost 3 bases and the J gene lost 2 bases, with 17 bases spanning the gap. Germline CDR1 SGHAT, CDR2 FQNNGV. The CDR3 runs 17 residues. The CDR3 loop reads CASSLLRGEGPGNTIYF. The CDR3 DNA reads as TGTGCCAGCAGCTTGCTGCGCGGGGAAGGACCTGGAAACACCATATATTTT.

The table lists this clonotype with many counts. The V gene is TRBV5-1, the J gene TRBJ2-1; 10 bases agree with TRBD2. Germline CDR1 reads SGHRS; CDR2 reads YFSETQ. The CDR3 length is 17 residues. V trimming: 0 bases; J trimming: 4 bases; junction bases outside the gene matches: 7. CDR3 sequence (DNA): TGCGCCAGCAGCTTGGCCGAGGTAGCGGGAGGTTACAATGAGCAGTTCTTC. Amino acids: CASSLAEVAGGYNEQFF.

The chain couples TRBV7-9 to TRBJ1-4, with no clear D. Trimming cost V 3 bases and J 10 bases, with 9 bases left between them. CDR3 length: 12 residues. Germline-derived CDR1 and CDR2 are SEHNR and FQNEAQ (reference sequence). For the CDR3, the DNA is TGTGCCAGCAGCTTTGACCTGATAAAACTGTTTTTT. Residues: CASSFDLIKLFF.

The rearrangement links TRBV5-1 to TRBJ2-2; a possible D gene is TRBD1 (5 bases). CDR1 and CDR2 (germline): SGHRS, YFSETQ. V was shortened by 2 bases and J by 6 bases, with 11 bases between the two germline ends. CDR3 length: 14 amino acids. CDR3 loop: CASSLSTDPGELFF. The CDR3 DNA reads TGCGCCAGCAGCTTATCGACAGACCCCGGGGAGCTGTTTTTT.

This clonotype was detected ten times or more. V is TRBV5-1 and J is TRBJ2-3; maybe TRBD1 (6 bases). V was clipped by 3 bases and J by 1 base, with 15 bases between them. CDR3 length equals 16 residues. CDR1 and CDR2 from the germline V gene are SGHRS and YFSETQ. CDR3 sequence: CASSSPGGAGTDTQYF. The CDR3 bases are TGCGCCAGCAGCTCGCCTGGGGGCGCCGGCACAGATACGCAGTATTTT.

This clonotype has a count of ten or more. CDR3: CASSSPATSGDTDTQYF. The CDR3 DNA sequence: TGTGCCAGCAGTTCCCCGGCAACTAGCGGGGACACAGATACGCAGTATTTT. This rearrangement joins TRBV28 to TRBJ2-3; TRBD2 matches 10 bases. This CDR3 has 17 residues. Trimming took 4 bases from V and 2 from J; bases not matched to a gene: 9. From germline, CDR1 is MDHEN and CDR2 SYDVKM.

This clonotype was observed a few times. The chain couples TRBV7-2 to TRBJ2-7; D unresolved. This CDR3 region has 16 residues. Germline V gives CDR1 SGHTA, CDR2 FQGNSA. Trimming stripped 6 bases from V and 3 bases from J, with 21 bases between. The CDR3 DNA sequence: TGTGCCAGCAGTCAGAGTCCCGCCGGATTGGTCTACGAGCAGTACTTC. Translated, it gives CASSQSPAGLVYEQYF.

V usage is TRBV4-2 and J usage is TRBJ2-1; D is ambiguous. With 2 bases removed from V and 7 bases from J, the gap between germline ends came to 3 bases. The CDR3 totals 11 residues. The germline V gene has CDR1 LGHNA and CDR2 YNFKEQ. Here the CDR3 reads CASSQTNEQFF. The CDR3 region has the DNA TGTGCCAGCAGCCAAACGAATGAGCAGTTCTTC.

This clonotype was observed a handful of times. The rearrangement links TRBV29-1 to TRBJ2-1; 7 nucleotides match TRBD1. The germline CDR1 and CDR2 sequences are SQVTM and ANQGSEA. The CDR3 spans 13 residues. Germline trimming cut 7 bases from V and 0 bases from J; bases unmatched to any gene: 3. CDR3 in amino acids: CSAAGGSYNEQFF. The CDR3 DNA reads TGCAGCGCAGCAGGGGGCTCCTACAATGAGCAGTTCTTC.

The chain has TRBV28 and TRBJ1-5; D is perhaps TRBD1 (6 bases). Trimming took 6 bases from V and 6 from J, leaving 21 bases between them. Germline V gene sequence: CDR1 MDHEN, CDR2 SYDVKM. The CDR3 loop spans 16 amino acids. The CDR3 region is CASSILRGQGTQPQHF. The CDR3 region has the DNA TGTGCCAGCAGCATCCTTCGGGGGCAGGGTACTCAGCCCCAGCATTTT.

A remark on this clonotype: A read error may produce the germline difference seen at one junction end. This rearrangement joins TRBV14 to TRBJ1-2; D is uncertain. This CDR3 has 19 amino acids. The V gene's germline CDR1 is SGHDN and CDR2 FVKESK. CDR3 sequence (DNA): TGTGCCAGCAGCCAAGAATTCCCTTGGGTTAGATCAAGCAACTATGGCGACACCTTC. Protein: CASSQEFPWVRSSNYGDTF.

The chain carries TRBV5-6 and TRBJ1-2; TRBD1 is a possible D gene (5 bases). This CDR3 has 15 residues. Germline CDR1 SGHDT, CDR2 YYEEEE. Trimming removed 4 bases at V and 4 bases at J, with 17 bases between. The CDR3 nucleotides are TGTGCCAGCAGCGGAGCCCGGGACCGAGGCTATGGCTACACCTTC. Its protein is CASSGARDRGYGYTF.

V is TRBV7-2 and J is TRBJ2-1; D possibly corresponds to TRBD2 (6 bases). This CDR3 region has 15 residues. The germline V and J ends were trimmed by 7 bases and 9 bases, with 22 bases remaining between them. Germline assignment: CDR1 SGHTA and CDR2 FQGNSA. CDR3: CASNHVCGMCSEQFF. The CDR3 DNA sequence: TGTGCCAGCAACCACGTTTGCGGGATGTGTAGTGAGCAGTTCTTC.